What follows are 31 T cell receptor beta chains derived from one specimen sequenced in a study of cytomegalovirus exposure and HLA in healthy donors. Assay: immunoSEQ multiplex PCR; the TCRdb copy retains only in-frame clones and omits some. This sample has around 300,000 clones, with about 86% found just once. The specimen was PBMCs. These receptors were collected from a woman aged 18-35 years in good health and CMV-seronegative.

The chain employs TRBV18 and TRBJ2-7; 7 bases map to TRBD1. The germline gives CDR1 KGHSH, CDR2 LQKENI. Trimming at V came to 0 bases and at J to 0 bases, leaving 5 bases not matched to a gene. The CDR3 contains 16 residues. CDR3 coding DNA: TGTGCCAGCTCACCACCGACAGGGATAGGCTCCTACGAGCAGTACTTC. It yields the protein CASSPPTGIGSYEQYF.

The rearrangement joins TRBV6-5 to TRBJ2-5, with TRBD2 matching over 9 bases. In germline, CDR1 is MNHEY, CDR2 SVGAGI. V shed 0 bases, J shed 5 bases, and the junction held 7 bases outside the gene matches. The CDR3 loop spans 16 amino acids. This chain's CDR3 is CASSYSSGGGAETQYF. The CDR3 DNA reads TGTGCCAGCAGTTACTCGAGTGGCGGGGGGGCCGAGACCCAGTACTTC.

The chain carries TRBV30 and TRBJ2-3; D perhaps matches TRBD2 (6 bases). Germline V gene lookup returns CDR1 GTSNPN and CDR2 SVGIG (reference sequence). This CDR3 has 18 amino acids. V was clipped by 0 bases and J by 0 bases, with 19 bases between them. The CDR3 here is CAWSVRLWGSGSTDTQYF. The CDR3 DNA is TGTGCCTGGAGTGTACGCCTTTGGGGTAGCGGAAGCACAGATACGCAGTATTTT.

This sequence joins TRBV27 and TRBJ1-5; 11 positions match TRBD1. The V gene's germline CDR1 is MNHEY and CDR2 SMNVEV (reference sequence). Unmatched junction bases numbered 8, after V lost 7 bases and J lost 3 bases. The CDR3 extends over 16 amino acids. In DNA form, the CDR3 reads TGTGCCAGCACCTTGGGGGACAGGGGGATCAATCAGCCCCAGCATTTT. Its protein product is CASTLGDRGINQPQHF.

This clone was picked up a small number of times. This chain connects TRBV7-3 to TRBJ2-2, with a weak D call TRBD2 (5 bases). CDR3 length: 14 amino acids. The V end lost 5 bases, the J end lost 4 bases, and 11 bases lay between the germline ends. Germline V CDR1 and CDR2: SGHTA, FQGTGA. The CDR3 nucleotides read TGTGCCAGCAGCGTGGGAGTACTCACCGGGGAGCTGTTTTTT. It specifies CASSVGVLTGELFF.

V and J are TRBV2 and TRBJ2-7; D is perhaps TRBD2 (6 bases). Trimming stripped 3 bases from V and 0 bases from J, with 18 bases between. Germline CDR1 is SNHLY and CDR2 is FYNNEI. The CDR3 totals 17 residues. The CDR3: CASSDPLWRGISYEQYF. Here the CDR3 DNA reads TGTGCCAGCAGTGACCCTCTATGGCGGGGCATCTCCTACGAGCAGTACTTC. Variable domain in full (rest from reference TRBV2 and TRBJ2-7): EPEVTQTPSHQVTQMGQEVILRCVPISNHLYFYWYRQILGQKVEFLVSFYNNEISEKSEIFDDQFSVERPDGSNFTLKIRSTKLEDSAMYFCASSDPLWRGISYEQYFGPGTRLTVT.

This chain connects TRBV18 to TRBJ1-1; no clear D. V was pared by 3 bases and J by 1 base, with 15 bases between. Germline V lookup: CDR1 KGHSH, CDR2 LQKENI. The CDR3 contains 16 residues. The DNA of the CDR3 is TGTGCCAGCTCACCGAGTGTGTTCCGGGGGAACACTGAAGCTTTCTTT. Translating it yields CASSPSVFRGNTEAFF.

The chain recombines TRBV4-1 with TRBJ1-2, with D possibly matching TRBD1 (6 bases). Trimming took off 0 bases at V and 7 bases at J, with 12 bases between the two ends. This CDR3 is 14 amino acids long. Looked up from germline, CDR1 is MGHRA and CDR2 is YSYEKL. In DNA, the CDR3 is TGCGCCAGCAGCCAAGAGGGGGCACGGGGTGGCTACACCTTC. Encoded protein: CASSQEGARGGYTF.

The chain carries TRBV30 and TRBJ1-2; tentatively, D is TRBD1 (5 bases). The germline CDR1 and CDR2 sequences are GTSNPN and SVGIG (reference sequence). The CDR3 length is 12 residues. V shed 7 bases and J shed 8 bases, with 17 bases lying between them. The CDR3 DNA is TGTGCCTACGATCGGGACTTGCGGGGCTACACCTTC. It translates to CAYDRDLRGYTF.

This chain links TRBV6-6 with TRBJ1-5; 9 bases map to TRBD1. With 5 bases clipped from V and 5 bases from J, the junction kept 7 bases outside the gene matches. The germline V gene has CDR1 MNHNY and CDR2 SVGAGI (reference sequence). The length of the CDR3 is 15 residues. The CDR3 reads CASSPRTGDYQPQHF. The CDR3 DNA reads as TGTGCCAGCAGTCCGCGGACAGGGGACTATCAGCCCCAGCATTTT.

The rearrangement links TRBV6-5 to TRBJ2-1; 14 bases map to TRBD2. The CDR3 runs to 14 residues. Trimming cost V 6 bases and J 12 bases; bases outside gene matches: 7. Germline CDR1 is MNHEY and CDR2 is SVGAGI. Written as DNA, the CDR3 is TGTGCCAGCAGCCCGGGACTAGCGGGGGCCCGGCAGTTCTTC. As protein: CASSPGLAGARQFF.

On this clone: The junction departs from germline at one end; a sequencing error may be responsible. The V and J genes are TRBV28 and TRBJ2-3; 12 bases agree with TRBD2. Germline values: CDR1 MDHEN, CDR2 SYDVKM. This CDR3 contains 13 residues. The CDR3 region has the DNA TGTGCCAGCAGTCCTCAGACTAGCGGGAGTGTGCATTTT. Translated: CASSPQTSGSVHF.

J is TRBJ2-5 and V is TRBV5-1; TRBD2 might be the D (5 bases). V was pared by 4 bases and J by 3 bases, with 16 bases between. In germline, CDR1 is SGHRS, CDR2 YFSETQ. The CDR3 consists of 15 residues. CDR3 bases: TGCGCCAGCAGCGTATTACCGGGAACTAAAGAGACCCAGTACTTC. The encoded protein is CASSVLPGTKETQYF.

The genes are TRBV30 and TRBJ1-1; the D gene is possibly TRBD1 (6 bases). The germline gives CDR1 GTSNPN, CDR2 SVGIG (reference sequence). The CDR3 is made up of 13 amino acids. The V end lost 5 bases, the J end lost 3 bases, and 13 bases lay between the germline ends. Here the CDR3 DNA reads TGTGCCTGGGGACGGACAGAGGACACTGAAGCTTTCTTT. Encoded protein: CAWGRTEDTEAFF.

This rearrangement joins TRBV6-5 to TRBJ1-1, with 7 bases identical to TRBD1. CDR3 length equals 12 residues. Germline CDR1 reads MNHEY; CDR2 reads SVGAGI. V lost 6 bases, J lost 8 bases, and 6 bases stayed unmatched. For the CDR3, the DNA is TGTGCCAGCAGATCGACAGGGAGGGAAGCTTTCTTT. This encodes CASRSTGREAFF.

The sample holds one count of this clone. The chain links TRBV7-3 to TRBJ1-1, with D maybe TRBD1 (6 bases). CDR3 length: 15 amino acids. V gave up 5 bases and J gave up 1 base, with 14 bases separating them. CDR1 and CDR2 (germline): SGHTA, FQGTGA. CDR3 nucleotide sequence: TGTGCCAGCAGCCTCCACAGGGTCGAGAACACTGAAGCTTTCTTT. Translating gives CASSLHRVENTEAFF.

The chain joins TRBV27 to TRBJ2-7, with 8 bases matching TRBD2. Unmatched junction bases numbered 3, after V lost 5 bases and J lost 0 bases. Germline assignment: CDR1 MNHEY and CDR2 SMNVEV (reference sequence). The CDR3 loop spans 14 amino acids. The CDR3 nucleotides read TGTGCCAGCAGTCCGGGACTAGGCTCCTACGAGCAGTACTTC. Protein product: CASSPGLGSYEQYF.

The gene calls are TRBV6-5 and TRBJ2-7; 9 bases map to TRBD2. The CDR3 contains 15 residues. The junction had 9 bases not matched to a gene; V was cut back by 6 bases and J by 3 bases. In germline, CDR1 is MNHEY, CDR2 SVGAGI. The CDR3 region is CASRPAGGPSYEQYF. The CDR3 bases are TGTGCCAGCAGACCTGCGGGAGGGCCTAGCTACGAGCAGTACTTC.

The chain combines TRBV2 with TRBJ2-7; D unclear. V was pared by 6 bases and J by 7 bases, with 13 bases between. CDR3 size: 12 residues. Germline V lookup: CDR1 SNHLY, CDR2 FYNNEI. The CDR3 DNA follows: TGTGCCAGCAGAGCAGAAAGAGGAGAGCAGTACTTC. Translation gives CASRAERGEQYF.

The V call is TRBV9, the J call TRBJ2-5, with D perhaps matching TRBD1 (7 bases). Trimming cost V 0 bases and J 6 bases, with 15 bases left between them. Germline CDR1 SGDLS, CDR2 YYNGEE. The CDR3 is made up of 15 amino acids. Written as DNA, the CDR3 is TGTGCCAGCAGCGTAGCTGGGGGGACAGTCCAGACCCAGTACTTC. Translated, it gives CASSVAGGTVQTQYF.

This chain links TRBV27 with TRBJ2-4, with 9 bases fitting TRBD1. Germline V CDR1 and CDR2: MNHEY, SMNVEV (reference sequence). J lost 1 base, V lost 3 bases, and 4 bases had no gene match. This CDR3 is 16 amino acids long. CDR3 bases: TGTGCCAGCAGTTTCGGGACAGGGCTTGCCAAAAACATTCAGTACTTC. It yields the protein CASSFGTGLAKNIQYF.

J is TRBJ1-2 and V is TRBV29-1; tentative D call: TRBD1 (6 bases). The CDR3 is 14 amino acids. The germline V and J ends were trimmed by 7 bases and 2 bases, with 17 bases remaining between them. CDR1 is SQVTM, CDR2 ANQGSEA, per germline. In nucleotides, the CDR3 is TGCAGCGCAGGTGGGGACACCCAGAACTATGGCTACACCTTC. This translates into CSAGGDTQNYGYTF.

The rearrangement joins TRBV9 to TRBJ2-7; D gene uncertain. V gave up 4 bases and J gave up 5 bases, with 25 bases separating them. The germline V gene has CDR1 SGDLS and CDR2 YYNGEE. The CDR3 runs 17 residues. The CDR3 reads CASSPRMRAAPANEQYF. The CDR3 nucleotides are TGTGCCAGCAGCCCGCGGATGAGAGCCGCTCCAGCCAACGAGCAGTACTTC.

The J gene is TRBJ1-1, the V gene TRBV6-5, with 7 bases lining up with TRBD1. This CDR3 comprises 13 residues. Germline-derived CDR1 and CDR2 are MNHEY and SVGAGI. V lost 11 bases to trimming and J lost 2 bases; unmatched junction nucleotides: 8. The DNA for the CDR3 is TGTGCCGCGGAGGGACAGAAAAACACTGAAGCTTTCTTT. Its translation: CAAEGQKNTEAFF.

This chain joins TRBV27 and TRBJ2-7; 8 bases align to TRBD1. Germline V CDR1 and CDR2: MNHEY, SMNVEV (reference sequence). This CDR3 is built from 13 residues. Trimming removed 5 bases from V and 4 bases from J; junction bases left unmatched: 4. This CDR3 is CASSLTGEYEQYF. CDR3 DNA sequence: TGTGCCAGCAGTCTGACAGGGGAATACGAGCAGTACTTC.

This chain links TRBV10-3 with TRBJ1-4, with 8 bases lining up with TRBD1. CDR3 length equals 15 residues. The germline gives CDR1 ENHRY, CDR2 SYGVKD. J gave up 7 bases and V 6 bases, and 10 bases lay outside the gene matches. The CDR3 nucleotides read TGTGCCATCAGCCCACAACAGGGGGGTTTTGAAAAACTGTTTTTT. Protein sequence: CAISPQQGGFEKLFF.

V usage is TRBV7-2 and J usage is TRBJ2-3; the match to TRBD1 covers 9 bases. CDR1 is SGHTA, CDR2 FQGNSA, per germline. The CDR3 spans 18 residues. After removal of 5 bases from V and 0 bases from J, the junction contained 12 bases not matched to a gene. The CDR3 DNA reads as TGTGCCAGCAGCCCGCGCCGGGGACAGGGCAAAAGCACAGATACGCAGTATTTT. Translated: CASSPRRGQGKSTDTQYF.

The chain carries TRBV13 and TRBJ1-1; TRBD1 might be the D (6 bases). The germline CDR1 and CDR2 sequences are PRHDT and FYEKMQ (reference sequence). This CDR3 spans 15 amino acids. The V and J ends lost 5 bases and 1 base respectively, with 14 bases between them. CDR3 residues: CASSDQGGQNTEAFF. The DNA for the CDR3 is TGTGCCAGCAGCGACCAAGGGGGACAGAACACTGAAGCTTTCTTT.

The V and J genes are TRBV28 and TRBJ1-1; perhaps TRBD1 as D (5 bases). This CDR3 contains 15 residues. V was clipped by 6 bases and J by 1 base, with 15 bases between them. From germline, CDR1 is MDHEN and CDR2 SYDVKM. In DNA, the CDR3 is TGTGCCAGCAGCCTCCAGACAGAAGCGAACACTGAAGCTTTCTTT. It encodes CASSLQTEANTEAFF. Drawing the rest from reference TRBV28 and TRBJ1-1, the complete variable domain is DVKVTQSSRYLVKRTGEKVFLECVQDMDHENMFWYRQDPGLGLRLIYFSYDVKMKEKGDIPEGYSVSREKKERFSLILESASTNQTSMYLCASSLQTEANTEAFFGQGTRLTVV.

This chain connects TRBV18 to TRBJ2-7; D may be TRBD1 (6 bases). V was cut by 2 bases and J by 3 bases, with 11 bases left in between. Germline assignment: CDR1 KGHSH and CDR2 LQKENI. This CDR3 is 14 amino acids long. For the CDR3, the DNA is TGTGCCAGCTCACCAAGGACAGACTACTACGAGCAGTACTTC. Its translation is CASSPRTDYYEQYF.

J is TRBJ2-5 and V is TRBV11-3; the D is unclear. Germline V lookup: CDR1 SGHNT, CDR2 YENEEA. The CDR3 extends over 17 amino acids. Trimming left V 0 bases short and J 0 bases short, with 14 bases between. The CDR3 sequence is CASSLDGGLAYQETQYF. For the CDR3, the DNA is TGTGCCAGCAGCTTAGATGGTGGGCTCGCATACCAAGAGACCCAGTACTTC.